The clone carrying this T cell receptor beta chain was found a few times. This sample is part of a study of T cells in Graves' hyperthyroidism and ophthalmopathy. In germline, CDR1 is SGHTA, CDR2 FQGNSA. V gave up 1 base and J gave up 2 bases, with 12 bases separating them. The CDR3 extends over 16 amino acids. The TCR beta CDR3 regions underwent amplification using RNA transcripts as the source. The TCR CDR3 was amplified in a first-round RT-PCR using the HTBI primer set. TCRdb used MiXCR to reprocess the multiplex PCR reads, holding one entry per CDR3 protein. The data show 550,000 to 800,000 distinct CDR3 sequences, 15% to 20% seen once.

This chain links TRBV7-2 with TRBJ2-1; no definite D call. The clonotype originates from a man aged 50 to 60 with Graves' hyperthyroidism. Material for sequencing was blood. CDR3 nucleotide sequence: TGTGCCAGCAGCTTAGAGGTTGGGGTTGCCTACAATGAGCAGTTCTTC. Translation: CASSLEVGVAYNEQFF.